The 30 T cell receptor beta chains listed next were all sequenced from one sample in a study of blood T cell repertoires in COVID-19 (dated by TCRdb to the early 2020s). Library construction relied on the immunoSEQ multiplex PCR assay. TCRdb took over this immuneACCESS table, retaining in-frame rearrangements with V and J assigned. Such tables are incomplete; in checked studies, under half of the missing clones stem from an unresolved V gene, and the remainder is unexplained. This sample is represented by 75,000 to 100,000 clones; roughly 71% of them were singletons. 8.5% to 10% of the sample rests with the top ten. The sequenced sample was peripheral blood. The receptors here all came from a woman at least 80 years old with acute or convalescent COVID-19.

The chain links TRBV5-1 to TRBJ2-1; 8 bases agree with TRBD2. Germline CDR1 and CDR2: SGHRS and YFSETQ. CDR3 size: 15 residues. V shed 2 bases and J 10 bases; nucleotides not matched to a gene: 11. The DNA for the CDR3 is TGCGCCAGCAGCTTCTGGCGGGGGGACAACCTCGAGCAGTTCTTC. Translating gives CASSFWRGDNLEQFF.

The genes are TRBV3-1 (or the pseudogene TRBV3-2) and TRBJ2-5; 9 positions agree with TRBD1. Germline V gene lookup returns CDR1 LGHDT and CDR2 YNNKEL (reference sequence). J gave up 4 bases and V 4 bases, and 4 bases lay outside the gene matches. The CDR3 contains 14 residues. The chain's CDR3 is CASSLDRGLETQYF. The CDR3 region has the DNA TGTGCCAGCAGCCTGGACAGGGGCCTAGAGACCCAGTACTTC.

The chain has TRBV6-4 and TRBJ2-1; the match to TRBD2 covers 8 bases. The V gene's germline CDR1 is MRHNA and CDR2 SNTAGT. The trim removed 2 bases at V and 5 bases at J, leaving 8 bases unmatched. The CDR3 spans 16 residues. The CDR3 DNA reads as TGTGCCAGCAGTGACCTAAGCGGGAGTGGCCACAATGAGCAGTTCTTC. It encodes CASSDLSGSGHNEQFF.

This clone showed up just a few times. J is TRBJ2-1 and V is TRBV2; tentatively, D is TRBD1 (5 bases). V lost 6 bases, J lost 4 bases, and 10 bases lay in between. Per the germline V gene, CDR1 is SNHLY and CDR2 is FYNNEI. CDR3 length: 13 amino acids. CDR3 nucleotide sequence: TGTGCCAGCAGCTCAGGGTTATACAATGAGCAGTTCTTC. The encoded protein is CASSSGLYNEQFF. Full variable domain (rest looked up from reference TRBV2 and TRBJ2-1): EPEVTQTPSHQVTQMGQEVILRCVPISNHLYFYWYRQILGQKVEFLVSFYNNEISEKSEIFDDQFSVERPDGSNFTLKIRSTKLEDSAMYFCASSSGLYNEQFFGPGTRLTVL.

This chain joins TRBV6-1 and TRBJ1-5; D uncertain. This CDR3 is 14 amino acids long. The germline CDR1 and CDR2 sequences are MNHNS and SASEGT. Trimming stripped 3 bases from V and 1 base from J, with 7 bases between. The CDR3 DNA is TGTGCCAGCAGTGATCTCCCGAGCAATCAGCCCCAGCATTTT. This codes for CASSDLPSNQPQHF.

The V call is TRBV2, the J call TRBJ2-3; no clear D. The CDR3 contains 14 residues. Per germline, CDR1 SNHLY and CDR2 FYNNEI. V shed 4 bases and J shed 4 bases, with 12 bases lying between them. The CDR3 here is CASSGPRGSDTQYF. The DNA of the CDR3 is TGTGCCAGCAGTGGCCCTCGCGGATCAGATACGCAGTATTTT.

The V call is TRBV18, the J call TRBJ2-2; 11 bases match TRBD1. CDR3 length: 15 residues. J lost 4 bases, V lost 6 bases, and 4 bases had no gene match. The germline gives CDR1 KGHSH, CDR2 LQKENI. The CDR3 DNA follows: TGTGCCAGCTCGCGGACAGGGGGCGGCACCGGGGAGCTGTTTTTT. It yields the protein CASSRTGGGTGELFF.

In this sample, this clone turned up once. This chain connects TRBV4-2 to TRBJ1-2; the match to TRBD1 covers 7 bases. CDR1 and CDR2 from the germline V gene are LGHNA and YNFKEQ. This CDR3 spans 15 amino acids. V dropped 0 bases and J dropped 5; count of bases not matched to a gene: 6. CDR3 residues: CASSQDLATGYGYTF. In nucleotides, the CDR3 is TGTGCCAGCAGCCAAGATCTGGCGACAGGGTATGGCTACACCTTC.

This sequence joins TRBV4-1 and TRBJ1-5, with D possibly matching TRBD1 (6 bases). This CDR3 spans 14 amino acids. Between the trimmed V and J ends, which lost 1 base and 5 bases, there was a span of 9 bases. Germline CDR1 and CDR2: MGHRA and YSYEKL. The CDR3 here is CASSQASGDQPQHF. The CDR3 DNA reads TGCGCCAGCAGCCAAGCCTCAGGGGATCAGCCCCAGCATTTT.

V is TRBV5-1 and J is TRBJ2-3, with 12 bases lining up with TRBD2. J gave up 5 bases and V 2 bases, and 6 bases lay outside the gene matches. CDR1 SGHRS and CDR2 YFSETQ come from the germline V gene. The CDR3 covers 16 residues. CDR3 nucleotide sequence: TGCGCCAGCAGCTTTGACCTAGCGGGAGGGATAGATACGCAGTATTTT. Residues: CASSFDLAGGIDTQYF.

The chain combines TRBV30 with TRBJ2-3; D gene uncertain. CDR1 GTSNPN and CDR2 SVGIG come from the germline V gene (reference sequence). V lost 5 bases, J lost 2 bases, and 8 bases lay in between. This CDR3 has 12 residues. The CDR3 DNA is TGTGCCTGGTCAATTTCCACAGATACGCAGTATTTT. Translating it yields CAWSISTDTQYF.

V usage is TRBV7-2 and J usage is TRBJ2-5; 7 nucleotides match TRBD1. The CDR3 extends over 16 amino acids. Trimming cost V 5 bases and J 5 bases; bases outside gene matches: 14. Germline CDR1 and CDR2: SGHTA and FQGNSA. The CDR3, as DNA: TGTGCCAGCAGCGAGTACGACAGGGCGGGCGCGGAGACCCAGTACTTC. Protein sequence: CASSEYDRAGAETQYF.

The chain has TRBV18 and TRBJ2-7; D gene ambiguous. The CDR3 loop spans 14 amino acids. Germline assignment: CDR1 KGHSH and CDR2 LQKENI. Trimming cost V 1 base and J 2 bases, with 9 bases left between them. The CDR3 DNA reads TGTGCCAGCTCACCACGTTCTAACCCCTACGAGCAGTACTTC. Amino acid sequence: CASSPRSNPYEQYF.

This clone was recorded a few times. The J gene is TRBJ2-1, the V gene TRBV5-1, with TRBD2 identical over 7 bases. Looked up from germline, CDR1 is SGHRS and CDR2 is YFSETQ. Trimming at V came to 2 bases and at J to 4 bases, leaving 6 bases not matched to a gene. The CDR3 totals 15 residues. CDR3 DNA: TGCGCCAGCAGCTTCCAGCGGGATAAGTACAATGAGCAGTTCTTC. Translating gives CASSFQRDKYNEQFF.

The chain has TRBV7-9 and TRBJ2-3, with a tentative D call TRBD1 (7 bases). In germline, CDR1 is SEHNR, CDR2 FQNEAQ (reference sequence). This CDR3 spans 16 amino acids. V dropped 5 bases and J dropped 0 bases, with 15 bases sitting between them. In DNA, the CDR3 is TGTGCCAGCAGCCGCATGACAGGGACTAGCACAGATACGCAGTATTTT. Its protein product is CASSRMTGTSTDTQYF.

In its sample, this clone was seen a few times. The chain employs TRBV6-5 and TRBJ2-1, with TRBD2 matching 8 bases. The J segment lost 12 bases and the V segment lost 7 bases, leaving 8 bases of the junction unmatched. CDR3 length: 12 amino acids. CDR1 is MNHEY, CDR2 SVGAGI, per germline. The CDR3, as DNA: TGTGCCAGCACGACTAGCGCAAGGACGCAGTTCTTC. Translated, it gives CASTTSARTQFF.

The V call is TRBV5-4, the J call TRBJ1-2; a weak D match, TRBD1 (6 bases). From germline, CDR1 is SGHNT and CDR2 YYREEE (reference sequence). The length of the CDR3 is 13 residues. Trimming pared 3 bases from V and 6 bases from J, leaving 12 bases between. The CDR3 bases are TGTGCCAGCAGCTCCGCGGGGGGCCATGGCTACACCTTC. Translated: CASSSAGGHGYTF.

The chain joins TRBV27 to TRBJ1-2, with D maybe TRBD1 (5 bases). The CDR3 totals 14 residues. CDR1 is MNHEY and CDR2 is SMNVEV in the germline V gene (reference sequence). Trimming shortened V by 6 bases and J by 4 bases, and 15 bases separated the two germline ends. CDR3 in amino acids: CASRLGQGSYGYTF. The CDR3 coding sequence is TGTGCCAGCAGGCTTGGGCAGGGAAGCTATGGCTACACCTTC.

This rearrangement joins TRBV5-5 to TRBJ1-1; tentatively, D is TRBD1 (5 bases). Germline V gene lookup returns CDR1 SGHKS and CDR2 YYEKEE (reference sequence). V shed 0 bases and J shed 2 bases, with 11 bases lying between them. The CDR3 runs to 15 residues. The CDR3 region has the DNA TGTGCCAGCAGCTTGGGGCCCACAGGCAACACTGAAGCTTTCTTT. Translated, it gives CASSLGPTGNTEAFF.

The chain is built from TRBV7-2 and TRBJ2-2; 9 nucleotides align to TRBD2. Per the germline V gene, CDR1 is SGHTA and CDR2 is FQGNSA. This CDR3 comprises 17 residues. V shed 1 base and J 3 bases; nucleotides not matched to a gene: 6. CDR3 in DNA: TGTGCCAGCAGCTTAGTAAGGGGCGGGAGGGACACCGGGGAGCTGTTTTTT. Amino acids: CASSLVRGGRDTGELFF.

V and J are TRBV5-4 and TRBJ2-7, with no clear D. CDR3 size: 14 residues. The germline V gene has CDR1 SGHNT and CDR2 YYREEE (reference sequence). V lost 4 bases and J lost 3, with 14 bases in between. The CDR3 DNA reads TGTGCCAGCAGCCAGATCCCGCAGGACTACGAGCAGTACTTC. Encoded protein: CASSQIPQDYEQYF. The full variable domain, completed using reference TRBV5-4 and TRBJ2-7, is ETGVTQSPTHLIKTRGQQVTLRCSSQSGHNTVSWYQQALGQGPQFIFQYYREEENGRGNFPPRFSGLQFPNYSSELNVNALELDDSALYLCASSQIPQDYEQYFGPGTRLTVT.

This clone appeared a few times. The gene calls are TRBV28 and TRBJ2-1, with D tentatively TRBD2 (5 bases). Germline values: CDR1 MDHEN, CDR2 SYDVKM. CDR3 length equals 12 residues. Between the trimmed V and J ends, which lost 10 bases and 9 bases, there was a span of 16 bases. The CDR3 loop reads CATAGARGEQFF. For the CDR3, the DNA is TGTGCCACCGCGGGTGCACGGGGTGAGCAGTTCTTC. Looking up the rest from reference TRBV28 and TRBJ2-1 gives the full variable domain: DVKVTQSSRYLVKRTGEKVFLECVQDMDHENMFWYRQDPGLGLRLIYFSYDVKMKEKGDIPEGYSVSREKKERFSLILESASTNQTSMYLCATAGARGEQFFGPGTRLTVL.

V gene TRBV13 combines with J gene TRBJ1-2, with 8 bases lining up with TRBD1. V lost 5 bases and J lost 3; bases outside the gene matches: 5. From germline, CDR1 is PRHDT and CDR2 FYEKMQ (reference sequence). There are 14 residues in the CDR3. In DNA, the CDR3 is TGTGCCAGCAGCGGACAGGGCGGATACTATGGCTACACCTTC. This encodes CASSGQGGYYGYTF. Together with reference TRBV13 and TRBJ1-2, the CDR3 gives the full variable domain: AAGVIQSPRHLIKEKRETATLKCYPIPRHDTVYWYQQGPGQDPQFLISFYEKMQSDKGSIPDRFSAQQFSDYHSELNMSSLELGDSALYFCASSGQGGYYGYTFGSGTRLTVV.

The chain has TRBV4-2 and TRBJ1-1, with D possibly being TRBD1 (5 bases). The CDR3 loop spans 14 amino acids. Germline CDR1 is LGHNA and CDR2 is YNFKEQ. V was clipped by 1 base and J by 1 base, with 7 bases between them. CDR3 protein: CASSQGGQNTEAFF. DNA of the CDR3: TGTGCCAGCAGCCAAGGAGGACAGAACACTGAAGCTTTCTTT.

Concerning this clone: A single base separates this from a much larger clone, so it may be a read error. The CDR3 DNA is TGTGCCAGCAATGAAAGATCAGGGGGCGCGCGGGGCTACACCTTC. Amino acid sequence: CASNERSGGARGYTF. The V call is TRBV2, the J call TRBJ1-2, with TRBD1 matching over 8 bases. Per the germline V gene, CDR1 is SNHLY and CDR2 is FYNNEI. The CDR3 sequence is 15 residues long.

Here the CDR3 DNA reads TGTGCCATCAGTGAGCCCGAAGCTACCGGGGAGCTGTTTTTT. This translates into CAISEPEATGELFF. The genes are TRBV10-3 and TRBJ2-2; no clear D gene. The CDR3 is made up of 14 amino acids. Germline V gene lookup returns CDR1 ENHRY and CDR2 SYGVKD. Trimming removed 2 bases from V and 5 bases from J, with 9 bases in between.

The chain carries TRBV27 and TRBJ2-7; weak D call: TRBD2 (6 bases). The CDR3 consists of 15 residues. The V gene's germline CDR1 is MNHEY and CDR2 SMNVEV (reference sequence). The ends were cut back, 2 bases at V and 3 bases at J, with 14 bases in the middle. The CDR3 is CASSLKDYNVYEQYF. CDR3 bases: TGTGCCAGCAGTTTAAAGGACTATAACGTCTACGAGCAGTACTTC.

This clone appeared a single time. The chain links TRBV12-3 or TRBV12-4 to TRBJ1-4; 9 nucleotides align to TRBD1. The CDR3 loop spans 13 amino acids. Losses at the gene ends were 8 bases for V and 7 bases for J; bases not matched to a gene: 5. The CDR3 reads CASLGQGVEKLFF. The CDR3 DNA reads TGTGCCAGCTTGGGACAGGGTGTTGAAAAACTGTTTTTT.

This clone appeared a few times. This chain connects TRBV7-2 to TRBJ1-2; maybe TRBD1 (6 bases). Germline CDR1 reads SGHTA; CDR2 reads FQGNSA. The CDR3 is 12 residues long. V lost 1 base and J 6 bases, leaving 6 bases between the germline ends. The CDR3 loop is CASSLDRDGYTF. For the CDR3, the DNA is TGTGCCAGCAGCTTAGACAGGGATGGCTACACCTTC.

V gene TRBV18 combines with J gene TRBJ2-3, with a weak D call TRBD2 (5 bases). Germline loops: CDR1 KGHSH, CDR2 LQKENI. The germline V and J ends were trimmed by 1 base and 2 bases, with 16 bases remaining between them. The CDR3 has 17 residues. CDR3 residues: CASSPLSSPILTDTQYF. The CDR3, as DNA: TGTGCCAGCTCACCACTGTCTAGCCCCATTCTCACAGATACGCAGTATTTT.